This T cell receptor beta chain was recovered during a study of blood T cell repertoires in COVID-19. Whole-study context: There were acute and convalescent COVID-19 samples, and they came from the United States, Italy and Spain. Sources were T cells, B-cell-depleted T cells, or PBMCs; the material itself was cDNA or gDNA.

The protocol was immunoSEQ multiplex PCR, while the TCRdb copy is restricted to in-frame clones and leaves out a portion. The data contain 150,000 to 200,000 clones, 85% to 90% of them singletons. Germline V gene lookup returns CDR1 SGHNT and CDR2 YYREEE (reference sequence). The CDR3 totals 17 residues. Trimming at V came to 4 bases and at J to 4 bases, leaving 11 bases not matched to a gene. Specimen: peripheral blood. The genes are TRBV5-4 and TRBJ2-5, with 12 bases identical to TRBD2. The sequence derives from a man younger than 35 with active or convalescent COVID-19. CDR3 sequence reads: CASSPQTSGSLRETQYF. CDR3 DNA: TGTGCCAGCAGCCCCCAGACTAGCGGGAGTCTGAGAGAGACCCAGTACTTC. Full variable domain (outside the CDR3, taken from reference TRBV5-4 and TRBJ2-5): ETGVTQSPTHLIKTRGQQVTLRCSSQSGHNTVSWYQQALGQGPQFIFQYYREEENGRGNFPPRFSGLQFPNYSSELNVNALELDDSALYLCASSPQTSGSLRETQYFGPGTRLLVL.